This T cell receptor beta chain was recorded in a study of cytomegalovirus exposure and HLA in healthy donors. Study-level findings and limits: Several of the most significant clusters appeared linked to common viral pathogens, based on a later analysis. In vitro experiments confirmed that three CMV-associated chains were specific for CMV antigens.

Vbeta (60) and Jbeta (13) primers were used in the PCR. Using immunoSEQ multiplex PCR, the repertoire was profiled, and TCRdb retains in-frame clones only, with some absent. Among 85,000 to 100,000 clones listed, about 74% were seen once. All donors participated as healthy donors of bone marrow. Concerning this clone: Its specificity is not known.

The CDR3 totals 17 residues. In germline, CDR1 is SGHRS, CDR2 YFSETQ. V lost 0 bases, J lost 6 bases, and 22 bases lay in between. Sequencing used PBMCs. The rearrangement links TRBV5-1 to TRBJ2-7, with D possibly being TRBD2 (5 bases). The receptor comes from a man aged 55 to 69 in good health and CMV-seropositive. The CDR3 loop is CASSLGHGLAYPSEQYF. Written as DNA, the CDR3 is TGCGCCAGCAGCTTGGGACATGGCCTAGCCTACCCATCCGAGCAGTACTTC. Full variable domain (rest looked up from reference TRBV5-1 and TRBJ2-7): KAGVTQTPRYLIKTRGQQVTLSCSPISGHRSVSWYQQTPGQGLQFLFEYFSETQRNKGNFPGRFSGRQFSNSRSEMNVSTLELGDSALYLCASSLGHGLAYPSEQYFGPGTRLTVT.